This entry is about one TCR beta chain. Its antigen is unknown. The data originate from a study of response to subunit inactivated influenza vaccine. Study-level results: The authors put forward the suggestion that each seasonal influenza vaccination may bring in only a limited number of new T cells.

V gave up 0 bases and J gave up 6 bases, with 12 bases separating them. Germline V gives CDR1 LGHNA, CDR2 YSLEER. The CDR3 sequence is 15 residues long. MiXCR was run by TCRdb on the RT-PCR reads, yielding one entry per CDR3 protein. This table holds hundreds of thousands of distinct CDR3 sequences, about a sixth found once. The receptor was isolated from a man between 50 and 59 years old who received an inactivated influenza vaccine. The sample consisted of PBMCs from blood, taken less than 13 days after vaccination. This sequence joins TRBV4-3 and TRBJ2-1; possible D gene TRBD1, 5 bases. The CDR3 spells CASSQEGSRANEQFF. Written as DNA, the CDR3 is TGCGCCAGCAGCCAAGAAGGTTCCAGGGCCAATGAGCAGTTCTTC.